The next 30 T cell receptor beta chains were all read from a single sample in a study of T cells in Graves' hyperthyroidism and ophthalmopathy. Amplification of TCR beta CDR3 regions was performed using RNA transcripts as template. Using the HTBI primer set, a first-round RT-PCR was run on the TCR CDR3. TCRdb used MiXCR to reprocess the multiplex PCR reads, holding one entry per CDR3 protein. The table has about 540,000 distinct CDR3 sequences, more than 45% seen once. Sequencing used peripheral blood or thyroid tissue (not recorded which). These receptors were obtained from a young woman with Graves' hyperthyroidism.

In DNA form, the CDR3 reads TGTGCCATTACCCGACAGGGCCTTAACTATGGCTACACCTTC. Protein product: CAITRQGLNYGYTF. The V call is TRBV10-3, the J call TRBJ1-2, with 7 bases fitting TRBD1. Germline CDR1 and CDR2: ENHRY and SYGVKD. CDR3 size: 14 residues. The J segment lost 1 base and the V segment lost 9 bases, leaving 8 bases of the junction unmatched.

Only a few counts were recorded for this clonotype. The chain is built from TRBV5-4 and TRBJ1-1; D is possibly TRBD1 (5 bases). CDR3 length: 14 amino acids. CDR1 is SGHNT and CDR2 is YYREEE in the germline V gene (reference sequence). V was cut by 2 bases and J by 1 base, with 9 bases left in between. CDR3 region: CASSFGQWNTEAFF. The DNA for the CDR3 is TGTGCCAGCAGCTTCGGACAATGGAACACTGAAGCTTTCTTT.

This clonotype was counted many times. The chain carries TRBV7-8 and TRBJ2-7, with D perhaps assigned TRBD1 or TRBD2 (5 bases each). Trimming pared 1 base from V and 10 bases from J, leaving 14 bases between. In germline, CDR1 is SGHVS, CDR2 FQNEAQ. The CDR3 has 13 residues. As DNA, the CDR3 is TGTGCCAGCAGCTTAGGTCTCGGGGCGGAACAGTACTTC. As protein: CASSLGLGAEQYF.

Notes on this clonotype: At one of its ends the junction is not consistent with the germline gene, which may arise from a read error. The chain uses TRBV20-1 and TRBJ2-7, with no clear D. CDR3 size: 12 residues. From germline, CDR1 is DFQATT and CDR2 SNEGSKA (reference sequence). The CDR3 spells CSASKGPYGQYF. Written as DNA, the CDR3 is TGCAGTGCCAGTAAAGGTCCCTACGGGCAGTACTTC.

The V gene is TRBV10-3, the J gene TRBJ2-6; TRBD1 agrees at 9 bases. The length of the CDR3 is 16 residues. With V trimmed by 6 bases and J by 4 bases, 7 bases remained unmatched. CDR1 and CDR2 from the germline V gene are ENHRY and SYGVKD. CDR3 region: CAIRDRGGAGANVLTF. The CDR3 nucleotides are TGTGCCATCAGGGACAGGGGAGGAGCCGGGGCCAACGTCCTGACTTTC.

Only one count was recorded for this clonotype. The gene calls are TRBV11-2 and TRBJ2-7; 10 bases line up with TRBD1. Germline V CDR1 and CDR2: SGHAT, FQNNGV. The CDR3 sequence is 16 residues long. Trimming removed 4 bases from V and 7 bases from J; junction bases left unmatched: 13. The CDR3 DNA sequence: TGTGCCAGCAGCTCGCCGGGACAGGGGTCCTCCTTTGAGCAGTACTTC. Amino acid sequence: CASSSPGQGSSFEQYF.

This clonotype came up once. This chain joins TRBV7-2 and TRBJ2-6; D ambiguous. V lost 1 base and J 0 bases, leaving 13 bases between the germline ends. Germline CDR1 SGHTA, CDR2 FQGNSA. This CDR3 is 18 amino acids long. As DNA, the CDR3 is TGTGCCAGCAGCTTAGAGGCAGGCCCATACTCTGGGGCCAACGTCCTGACTTTC. Translating gives CASSLEAGPYSGANVLTF. Full variable domain (remainder filled in from reference TRBV7-2 and TRBJ2-6): GAGVSQSPSNKVTEKGKDVELRCDPISGHTALYWYRQSLGQGLEFLIYFQGNSAPDKSGLPSDRFSAERTGGSVSTLTIQRTQQEDSAVYLCASSLEAGPYSGANVLTFGAGSRLTVL.

The V call is TRBV20-1, the J call TRBJ2-5, with D uncertain. The CDR3 sequence is 13 residues long. Germline V gene data show CDR1 as DFQATT and CDR2 as SNEGSKA (reference sequence). V was pared by 5 bases and J by 2 bases, with 12 bases between. The CDR3 loop is CSALSTQQETQYF. The CDR3 DNA reads as TGCAGTGCTCTGAGTACCCAACAAGAGACCCAGTACTTC.

This clonotype was counted between two and nine times. The J gene is TRBJ1-4, the V gene TRBV9; TRBD1 matches at 7 bases. The germline CDR1 and CDR2 sequences are SGDLS and YYNGEE. Germline trimming cut 4 bases from V and 7 bases from J; bases unmatched to any gene: 4. The CDR3 spans 13 residues. The CDR3 reads CASSQAGGEKLFF. The CDR3 DNA reads as TGTGCCAGCAGCCAAGCAGGGGGTGAAAAACTGTTTTTT.

About this clonotype: One base away lies a much larger clone, so this may be a sequencing read error. The rearrangement joins TRBV15 to TRBJ1-4; no clear D gene. Per germline, CDR1 LNHNV and CDR2 YYDKDF (reference sequence). Deletions cut 1 base from V and 6 bases from J, with 12 bases between. The CDR3 has 15 amino acids. The CDR3 coding sequence is TGTGCCACCAGCAGAGGGACCCCGAGAGATGAAAAACTGTTTTTT. It specifies CATSRGTPRDEKLFF.

V gene TRBV7-9 combines with J gene TRBJ1-6; 7 bases align to TRBD1. The germline V gene has CDR1 SEHNR and CDR2 FQNEAQ (reference sequence). The CDR3 has 14 amino acids. The V and J ends lost 5 bases and 9 bases, in that order; junction bases with no gene match: 7. In DNA form, the CDR3 reads TGTGCCAGCAGCCGGGACAGCCATAGTTCACCCCTCCACTTT. This encodes CASSRDSHSSPLHF.

The CDR3 protein is CASRSTGTASGGYTF. In DNA form, the CDR3 reads TGTGCCAGCAGGTCCACCGGGACAGCTTCTGGTGGCTACACCTTC. The chain uses TRBV11-1 and TRBJ1-2; 7 positions agree with TRBD1. V dropped 6 bases and J dropped 7; count of bases not matched to a gene: 14. Germline V gene sequence: CDR1 SGHAT, CDR2 FQDESV (reference sequence). The CDR3 is made up of 15 amino acids.

The chain combines TRBV2 with TRBJ2-5; 8 positions agree with TRBD2. The J segment lost 5 bases and the V segment lost 6 bases, leaving 8 bases of the junction unmatched. CDR3 length equals 14 residues. CDR1 is SNHLY, CDR2 FYNNEI, per germline. CDR3 nucleotides: TGTGCCAGCAGGGCCGGGACTAGTAGGGAGACCCAGTACTTC. This gives the protein CASRAGTSRETQYF.

The CDR3 bases are TGTGCCACCCCTCCTGGGACAGGGGATGGCTACACCTTC. Encoded protein: CATPPGTGDGYTF. The chain is built from TRBV24-1 and TRBJ1-2; TRBD1 matches 10 bases. V lost 9 bases and J lost 6; bases outside the gene matches: 6. This CDR3 contains 13 residues. The germline gives CDR1 KGHDR, CDR2 SFDVKD.

This clonotype has just a few counts. The chain couples TRBV2 to TRBJ2-2, with D hard to call. CDR3 length: 13 residues. Germline V CDR1 and CDR2: SNHLY, FYNNEI. V lost 7 bases and J lost 7, with 13 bases in between. In DNA, the CDR3 is TGTGCCAGCAAGGTAGAGCTTCACGGGGAGCTGTTTTTT. Amino acids: CASKVELHGELFF.

This clonotype was observed a handful of times. The V call is TRBV10-3, the J call TRBJ2-7, with D possibly TRBD2 on 6 matching bases. The CDR3 is 17 residues long. Germline loops: CDR1 ENHRY, CDR2 SYGVKD. V was cut by 2 bases and J by 2 bases, with 19 bases left in between. CDR3 bases: TGTGCCATCAGTGAGGGGGTTTTGGGAGGTTCAACCTACGAGCAGTACTTC. It translates to CAISEGVLGGSTYEQYF.

This clonotype was seen at least ten times. V usage is TRBV7-3 and J usage is TRBJ1-6, with D uncertain. From germline, CDR1 is SGHTA and CDR2 FQGTGA. With 1 base removed from V and 5 bases from J, the gap between germline ends came to 6 bases. This CDR3 has 14 residues. CDR3 DNA sequence: TGTGCCAGCAGCTTAATAGCGCATAATTCACCCCTCCACTTT. Its protein product is CASSLIAHNSPLHF.

The sample holds one count of this clonotype. The chain couples TRBV15 to TRBJ1-3; unclear D gene. CDR1 and CDR2 from the germline V gene are LNHNV and YYDKDF (reference sequence). Trimming cost V 1 base and J 8 bases, with 15 bases left between them. The CDR3 is made up of 15 amino acids. Here the CDR3 reads CATSRAREAPHTIYF. The CDR3 nucleotides are TGTGCCACCAGCAGAGCCCGGGAGGCCCCACACACCATATATTTT.

This clonotype occurred once. The rearrangement joins TRBV9 to TRBJ1-5; maybe TRBD1 (5 bases). The V end lost 5 bases, the J end lost 7 bases, and 19 bases lay between the germline ends. The CDR3 covers 15 residues. Germline loops: CDR1 SGDLS, CDR2 YYNGEE. The CDR3 coding sequence is TGTGCCAGCAGTTCGGGACGGGGGGTGGTGCAGCCCCAGCATTTT. This gives the protein CASSSGRGVVQPQHF.

This clonotype was counted only a few times. The CDR3 loop is CASRTLRGRPYEQYF. The CDR3 DNA is TGTGCCAGTAGGACCCTCCGCGGGAGGCCCTACGAGCAGTACTTC. The V gene is TRBV11-2, the J gene TRBJ2-7, with 8 nucleotides matching TRBD2. CDR3 length equals 15 residues. Per the germline V gene, CDR1 is SGHAT and CDR2 is FQNNGV. V was clipped by 9 bases and J by 2 bases; unmatched bases: 12. Full variable domain (rest looked up from reference TRBV11-2 and TRBJ2-7): EAGVAQSPRYKIIEKRQSVAFWCNPISGHATLYWYQQILGQGPKLLIQFQNNGVVDDSQLPKDRFSAERLKGVDSTLKIQPAKLEDSAVYLCASRTLRGRPYEQYFGPGTRLTVT.

In its sample, this clonotype was seen many times. V and J are TRBV20-1 and TRBJ1-2, with TRBD1 identical over 7 bases. This CDR3 has 13 amino acids. Unmatched junction bases numbered 5, after V lost 2 bases and J lost 5 bases. Germline V gene data show CDR1 as DFQATT and CDR2 as SNEGSKA (reference sequence). CDR3 in amino acids: CSARWTGAYGYTF. As DNA, the CDR3 is TGCAGTGCTAGATGGACAGGAGCGTATGGCTACACCTTC.

Only a few counts were recorded for this clonotype. Here the CDR3 reads CASSQTEEYGYTF. The CDR3 DNA reads as TGTGCCAGTAGCCAGACAGAAGAATATGGCTACACCTTC. This rearrangement joins TRBV19 to TRBJ1-2; D perhaps matches TRBD1 (5 bases). This CDR3 comprises 13 residues. Germline CDR1 LNHDA, CDR2 SQIVND (reference sequence). Deletions cut 6 bases from V and 5 bases from J, with 13 bases between.

This clonotype was detected ten times or more. The CDR3: CASSGPFGNQPQHF. CDR3 bases: TGCGCCAGCAGTGGCCCCTTCGGCAATCAGCCCCAGCATTTT. V is TRBV10-2 and J is TRBJ1-5, with unresolved D. This CDR3 contains 14 residues. Germline V CDR1 and CDR2: WSHSY, SAAADI. Trimming removed 4 bases from V and 2 bases from J, with 9 bases in between.

A few counts support this clonotype. The genes are TRBV7-8 and TRBJ1-2; D perhaps matches TRBD1 (5 bases). The germline gives CDR1 SGHVS, CDR2 FQNEAQ. The CDR3 is made up of 15 amino acids. V was clipped by 7 bases and J by 4 bases, with 19 bases between them. The CDR3 region is CASTPSGWFPYGYTF. The DNA for the CDR3 is TGTGCCAGCACCCCGTCAGGGTGGTTCCCCTATGGCTACACCTTC.

J is TRBJ1-1 and V is TRBV20-1; 8 bases are a match to TRBD1. J lost 4 bases, V lost 3 bases, and 7 bases had no gene match. CDR1 is DFQATT, CDR2 SNEGSKA, per germline (reference sequence). The CDR3 is 14 amino acids. The CDR3 protein is CSASAGTGTTEAFF. CDR3 nucleotides: TGCAGTGCTAGCGCCGGGACAGGTACCACTGAAGCTTTCTTT.

This clonotype has more than one count but fewer than ten. This rearrangement joins TRBV7-6 to TRBJ2-7; TRBD1 matches 11 bases. Trimming removed 5 bases from V and 7 bases from J; junction bases left unmatched: 13. The germline gives CDR1 SGHVS, CDR2 FNYEAQ. The CDR3 runs 16 residues. The CDR3 sequence is CASSREGSDRGQEQYF. The CDR3 DNA reads as TGTGCCAGCAGCCGGGAGGGTTCGGACAGGGGGCAAGAGCAGTACTTC.

This clonotype was counted only a few times. The gene calls are TRBV2 and TRBJ2-7; 13 bases align to TRBD2. CDR1 is SNHLY and CDR2 is FYNNEI in the germline V gene. The length of the CDR3 is 17 residues. The V segment lost 6 bases and the J segment 4 bases; nucleotides outside the gene matches: 12. The CDR3: CASSPGSGTSGAYEQYF. Written as DNA, the CDR3 is TGTGCCAGCAGCCCCGGATCCGGGACTAGCGGGGCATACGAGCAGTACTTC.

Turning to this clonotype: Since a much larger clone is just one base distant, this may be a read error. J is TRBJ2-2 and V is TRBV15, with D perhaps TRBD2 (6 bases). V was pared by 4 bases and J by 4 bases, with 13 bases between. Germline CDR1 LNHNV, CDR2 YYDKDF (reference sequence). This CDR3 spans 15 amino acids. Written as DNA, the CDR3 is TGTGCCACCAGCACGGGCGGGACGAGCACCGGGGAGCTGTTTTTT. Its protein product is CATSTGGTSTGELFF.

The chain carries TRBV7-8 and TRBJ1-1; no reliable D call. CDR1 is SGHVS and CDR2 is FQNEAQ in the germline V gene. Trimming took 6 bases from V and 0 from J, leaving 14 bases between them. This CDR3 has 15 amino acids. The CDR3 loop reads CASSFSQNMNTEAFF. The DNA of the CDR3 is TGTGCCAGCAGTTTCAGCCAGAACATGAACACTGAAGCTTTCTTT. The whole variable domain, filled in from reference TRBV7-8 and TRBJ1-1, reads GAGVSQSPRYKVAKRGQDVALRCDPISGHVSLFWYQQALGQGPEFLTYFQNEAQLDKSGLPSDRFFAERPEGSVSTLKIQRTQQEDSAVYLCASSFSQNMNTEAFFGQGTRLTVV.

This clonotype was seen at least ten times. The chain recombines TRBV7-8 with TRBJ1-1, with 7 nucleotides matching TRBD1. The germline CDR1 and CDR2 sequences are SGHVS and FQNEAQ. The junction had 6 bases not matched to a gene; V was cut back by 5 bases and J by 3 bases. The CDR3 is made up of 14 amino acids. The CDR3 sequence is CASSIGQDYTEAFF. The CDR3 DNA follows: TGTGCCAGCAGCATCGGACAGGACTACACTGAAGCTTTCTTT.